The entry below gives a single T cell receptor (beta chain) sequence along with its context. The antigen it recognizes is unknown. Base qualities are not at hand, and no much larger clone is one base apart. Taken from cysteine to phenylalanine, the CDR3 has 15 residues. Only CDR3 DNA is held: 45 bases, read in frame from base 1. Taken from the germline V gene, the CDR1 and CDR2 loops are MDHEN and SYDVKM. The V end gives up 5 bases and the J end 2 bases, leaving 9 bases in the junction not matched to a gene. Library generation was performed with the immunoSEQ multiplex PCR assay. In the authors' own workflow: A statistical classification framework was built for diagnosing cytomegalovirus status from the catalog of TCR beta chain sequences. TCRdb took over this immuneACCESS table, retaining in-frame rearrangements with V and J assigned. Such tables are incomplete; in checked studies, under half of the missing clones stem from an unresolved V gene, and the remainder is unexplained. The V and J calls and clone size were taken over from that table, and D and trimming were inferred from the DNA. This sample is represented by 100,000 to 150,000 clones; 94% of them were singletons. Approximately 1.2% of the sample rests with the top ten.

The data were obtained in a study of cytomegalovirus exposure and HLA in healthy donors (TCRdb year 2017). For context, the study as a whole: According to a later analysis, one platform produced both the 110 or so validation repertoires and the roughly 650 repertoires of the first cohort. To predict cytomegalovirus infection status, the study brought together high-throughput TCR immunosequencing, statistical association of individual TCRs with disease status, and machine learning. The study was designed to test whether signatures of past pathogen exposure could be identified by cataloging public T cell receptors. Along with the roughly 700-subject first cohort, a separate validation cohort of 120 different subjects was used. What the study reported, not specific to this receptor: Most TCR sequences were seen in very few donors, while some public TCRs were found in many individuals. In the study, 164 TCR beta chains were listed as associated with cytomegalovirus. Cytomegalovirus status was reported to be diagnosed by the classifier with high specificity and sensitivity in both the original and validation cohorts. A later analysis lacked HLA typing for the validation cohort, so it scored co-occurrence in that cohort across all 110 or so repertoires. A few of the identified cytomegalovirus-associated TCR beta chains were confirmed in vitro to be specific for cytomegalovirus antigens. Of the cluster scores, about 94% were above 0 in a later analysis, which found that TCRs clustered in the first cohort also tended to co-occur in the roughly 130 validation repertoires. The authors suggested that the approach could potentially be generalized to other disease states and immunological phenotypes.

Separate from the roughly 700-subject first cohort, the validation cohort of roughly 120 subjects was the group to which the donors belonged. This clonotype was obtained from a young woman in good health and CMV-seronegative. The specimen sequenced was PBMCs. The chain is encoded by TRBV28 joined to TRBJ2-7; 7 junctional bases match TRBD1. The DNA sequence is given as TGTGCCAGCAGTCCAGGACAGGTAAAGGCCTACGAGCAGTACTTC. Its amino acids are CASSPGQVKAYEQYF.